This T cell receptor (beta chain) was sequenced for a study of blood T cells in healthy people across ages. Notes on the study in general: With age, beta diversity per million T cells declined roughly linearly, significantly by over 35.

A second PCR of roughly 7 to 11 cycles used a sample-barcoded 5' primer and a J-beta primer mix. TCRdb passed the 5' RACE reads through MiXCR, listing each CDR3 protein once. This sample has some 1,000,000 distinct CDR3 sequences, with roughly 24% found just once. The CDR3 consists of 12 residues. CDR1 is MNHEY, CDR2 SVGEGT, per germline. Trimming took 7 bases from V and 2 from J, leaving 9 bases between them. In the case of this clonotype: Its antigen remains unknown.

These records were also assigned to another study, of T cells of mothers and their children. As that study records: At around 1.6 ug per 15 ul, all of the extracted RNA went into cDNA synthesis. Thymic selection molds TCR recombination output in a comparable way in related and unrelated pairs. The study found slightly higher but non-significant overlap in related versus unrelated mother-child pairs.

This chain joins TRBV6-2 or TRBV6-3 and TRBJ2-7; D may be TRBD1 (5 bases). The clonotype originates from a girl aged 2 to 10 in good health. The sample taken for sequencing was blood. The CDR3 DNA follows: TGTGCCAGCACTGACAGAGCCTACGAGCAGTACTTC. Its protein is CASTDRAYEQYF.